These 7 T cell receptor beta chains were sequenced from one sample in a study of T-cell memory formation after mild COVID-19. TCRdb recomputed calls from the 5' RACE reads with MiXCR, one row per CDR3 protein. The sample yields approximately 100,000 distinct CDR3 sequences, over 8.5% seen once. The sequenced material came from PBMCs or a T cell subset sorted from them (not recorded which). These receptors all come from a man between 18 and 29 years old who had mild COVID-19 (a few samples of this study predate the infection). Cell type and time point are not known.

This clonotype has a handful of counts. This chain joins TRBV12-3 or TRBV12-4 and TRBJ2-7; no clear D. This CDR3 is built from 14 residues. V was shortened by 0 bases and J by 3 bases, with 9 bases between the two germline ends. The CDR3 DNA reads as TGTGCCAGCAGTTTAGCCGGACGGAACTACGAGCAGTACTTC. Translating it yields CASSLAGRNYEQYF.

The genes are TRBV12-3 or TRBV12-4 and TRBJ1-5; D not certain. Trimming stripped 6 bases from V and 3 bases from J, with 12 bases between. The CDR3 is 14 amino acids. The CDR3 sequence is CASRQSIDNQPQHF. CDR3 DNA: TGTGCCAGCAGGCAGTCAATCGACAATCAGCCCCAGCATTTT.

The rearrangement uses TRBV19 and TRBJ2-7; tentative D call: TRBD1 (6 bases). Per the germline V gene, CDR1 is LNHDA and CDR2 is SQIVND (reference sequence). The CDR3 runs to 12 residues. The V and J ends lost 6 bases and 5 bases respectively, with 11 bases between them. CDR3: CASSNNRDEQYF. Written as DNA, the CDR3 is TGTGCCAGTAGCAATAACAGGGACGAGCAGTACTTC.

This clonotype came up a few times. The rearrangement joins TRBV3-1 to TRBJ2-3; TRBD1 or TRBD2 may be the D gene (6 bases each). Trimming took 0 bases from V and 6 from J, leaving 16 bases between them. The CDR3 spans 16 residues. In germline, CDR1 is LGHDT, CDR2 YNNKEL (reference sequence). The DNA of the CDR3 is TGTGCCAGCAGCCAAGAACGCGGGGACACGCGGGATACGCAGTATTTT. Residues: CASSQERGDTRDTQYF.

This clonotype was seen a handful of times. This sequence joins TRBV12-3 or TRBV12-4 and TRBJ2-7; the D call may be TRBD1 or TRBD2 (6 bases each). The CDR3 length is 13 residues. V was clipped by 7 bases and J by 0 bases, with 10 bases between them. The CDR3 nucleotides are TGTGCCAGCACCGGGGGCCTCTCCTACGAGCAGTACTTC. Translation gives CASTGGLSYEQYF.

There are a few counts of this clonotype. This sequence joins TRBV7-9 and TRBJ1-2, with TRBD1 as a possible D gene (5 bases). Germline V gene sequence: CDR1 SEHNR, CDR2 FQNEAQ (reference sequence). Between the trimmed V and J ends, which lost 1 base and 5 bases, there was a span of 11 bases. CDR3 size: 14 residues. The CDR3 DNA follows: TGTGCCAGCAGCTTAGGGGGACTTGGATATGGCTACACCTTC. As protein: CASSLGGLGYGYTF.

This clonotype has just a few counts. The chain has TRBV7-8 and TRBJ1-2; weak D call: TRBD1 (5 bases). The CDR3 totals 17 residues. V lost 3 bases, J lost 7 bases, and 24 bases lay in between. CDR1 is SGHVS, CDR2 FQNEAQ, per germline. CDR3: CASSFVSVPGPRSGYTF. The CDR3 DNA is TGTGCCAGCAGCTTCGTCTCGGTACCGGGACCCAGGAGTGGCTACACCTTC.